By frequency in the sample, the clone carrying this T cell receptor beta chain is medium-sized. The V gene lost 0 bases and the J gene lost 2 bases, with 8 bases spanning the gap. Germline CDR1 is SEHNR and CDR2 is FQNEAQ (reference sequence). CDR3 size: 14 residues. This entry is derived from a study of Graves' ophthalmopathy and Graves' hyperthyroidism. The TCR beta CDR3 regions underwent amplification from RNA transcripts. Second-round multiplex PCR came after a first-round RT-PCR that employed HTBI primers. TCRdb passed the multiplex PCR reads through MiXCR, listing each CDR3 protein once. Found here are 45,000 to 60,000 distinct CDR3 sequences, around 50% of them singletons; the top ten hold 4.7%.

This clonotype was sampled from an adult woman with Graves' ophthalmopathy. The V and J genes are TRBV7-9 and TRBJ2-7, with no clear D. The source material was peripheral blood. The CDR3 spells CASSLAIETYEQYF. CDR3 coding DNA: TGTGCCAGCAGCTTAGCGATAGAAACCTACGAGCAGTACTTC.